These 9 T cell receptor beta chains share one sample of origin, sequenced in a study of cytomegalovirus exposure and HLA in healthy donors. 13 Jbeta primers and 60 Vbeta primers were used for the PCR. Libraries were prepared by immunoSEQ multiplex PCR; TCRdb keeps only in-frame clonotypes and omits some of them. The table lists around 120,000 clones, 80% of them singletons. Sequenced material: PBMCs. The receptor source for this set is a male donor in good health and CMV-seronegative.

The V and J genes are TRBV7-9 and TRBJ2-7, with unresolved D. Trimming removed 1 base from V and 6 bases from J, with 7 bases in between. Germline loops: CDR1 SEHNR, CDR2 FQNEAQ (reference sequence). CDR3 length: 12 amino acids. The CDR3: CASSLGPTEQYF. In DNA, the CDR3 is TGTGCCAGCAGCTTAGGGCCCACCGAGCAGTACTTC.

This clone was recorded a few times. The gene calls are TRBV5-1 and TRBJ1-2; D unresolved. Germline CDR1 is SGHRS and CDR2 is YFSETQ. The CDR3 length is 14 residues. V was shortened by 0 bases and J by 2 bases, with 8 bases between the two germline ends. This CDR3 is CASSLETPNYGYTF. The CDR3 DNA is TGCGCCAGCAGCTTGGAGACACCAAACTATGGCTACACCTTC.

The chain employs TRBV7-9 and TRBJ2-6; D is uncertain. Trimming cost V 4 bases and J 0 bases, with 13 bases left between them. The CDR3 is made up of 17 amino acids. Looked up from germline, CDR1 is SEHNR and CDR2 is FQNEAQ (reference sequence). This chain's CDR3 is CASSSPIHPSGANVLTF. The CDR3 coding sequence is TGTGCCAGCAGCTCACCGATACACCCCTCTGGGGCCAACGTCCTGACTTTC.

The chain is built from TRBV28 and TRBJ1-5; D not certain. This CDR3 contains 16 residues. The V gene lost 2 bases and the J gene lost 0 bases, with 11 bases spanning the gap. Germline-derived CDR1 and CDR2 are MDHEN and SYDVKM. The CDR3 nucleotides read TGTGCCAGCAGTTTAGGCGGACTGAATAGCAATCAGCCCCAGCATTTT. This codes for CASSLGGLNSNQPQHF.

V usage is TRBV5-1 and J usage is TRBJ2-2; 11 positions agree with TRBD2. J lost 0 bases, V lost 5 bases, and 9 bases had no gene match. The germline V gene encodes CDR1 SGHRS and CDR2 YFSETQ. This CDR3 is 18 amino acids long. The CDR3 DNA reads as TGCGCCAGCAGTCGTGCGACTAGCGGGGTTACGAACACCGGGGAGCTGTTTTTT. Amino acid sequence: CASSRATSGVTNTGELFF. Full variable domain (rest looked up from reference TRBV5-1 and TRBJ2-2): KAGVTQTPRYLIKTRGQQVTLSCSPISGHRSVSWYQQTPGQGLQFLFEYFSETQRNKGNFPGRFSGRQFSNSRSEMNVSTLELGDSALYLCASSRATSGVTNTGELFFGEGSRLTVL.

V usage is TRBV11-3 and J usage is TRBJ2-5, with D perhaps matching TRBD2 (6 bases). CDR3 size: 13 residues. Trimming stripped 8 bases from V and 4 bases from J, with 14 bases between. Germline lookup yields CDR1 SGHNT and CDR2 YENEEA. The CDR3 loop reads CASFRRALETQYF. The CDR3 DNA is TGTGCCAGCTTCCGGAGGGCCCTAGAGACCCAGTACTTC.

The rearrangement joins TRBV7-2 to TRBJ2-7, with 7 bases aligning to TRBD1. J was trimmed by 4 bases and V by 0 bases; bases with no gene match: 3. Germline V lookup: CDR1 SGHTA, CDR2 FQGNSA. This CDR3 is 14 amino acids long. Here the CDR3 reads CASSLAGTDYEQYF. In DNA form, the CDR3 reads TGTGCCAGCAGCTTAGCTGGGACAGATTACGAGCAGTACTTC.

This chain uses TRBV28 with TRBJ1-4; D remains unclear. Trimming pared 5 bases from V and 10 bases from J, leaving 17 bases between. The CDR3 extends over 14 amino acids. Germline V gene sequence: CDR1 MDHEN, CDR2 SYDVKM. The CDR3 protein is CASSLRQESGKLFF. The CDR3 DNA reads TGTGCCAGCAGTCTCAGACAAGAGAGTGGAAAACTGTTTTTT.

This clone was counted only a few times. CDR3 protein: CASSDVRGYSNQPQHF. The CDR3 DNA is TGTGCCAGCAGTGACGTTCGGGGTTATAGCAATCAGCCCCAGCATTTT. The V call is TRBV6-4, the J call TRBJ1-5, with D unclear. The germline V and J ends were trimmed by 2 bases and 0 bases, with 11 bases remaining between them. This CDR3 contains 16 residues. Germline loops: CDR1 MRHNA, CDR2 SNTAGT.